The present T cell receptor beta chain was sequenced within a study of blood T cell repertoires in COVID-19. Study-wide background: The United States, Italy and Spain were the sources of the acute and convalescent COVID-19 samples.

Assay used: immunoSEQ multiplex PCR; TCRdb lists only in-frame clones, some missing. This sample has roughly 300,000 clones, with roughly 88% found just once. Looked up from germline, CDR1 is SGDLS and CDR2 is YYNGEE. There are 13 residues in the CDR3. Germline trimming cut 4 bases from V and 5 bases from J; bases unmatched to any gene: 2. Sequencing used peripheral blood. The sequence was collected from a man between 18 and 35 years old with active or convalescent COVID-19. The chain links TRBV9 to TRBJ2-2, with 7 bases that match TRBD2. The CDR3 is CASSRSGTGELFF. For the CDR3, the DNA is TGTGCCAGCAGCCGTAGCGGGACCGGGGAGCTGTTTTTT. The full variable domain, completed using reference TRBV9 and TRBJ2-2, is DSGVTQTPKHLITATGQRVTLRCSPRSGDLSVYWYQQSLDQGLQFLIQYYNGEERAKGNILERFSAQQFPDLHSELNLSSLELGDSALYFCASSRSGTGELFFGEGSRLTVL.